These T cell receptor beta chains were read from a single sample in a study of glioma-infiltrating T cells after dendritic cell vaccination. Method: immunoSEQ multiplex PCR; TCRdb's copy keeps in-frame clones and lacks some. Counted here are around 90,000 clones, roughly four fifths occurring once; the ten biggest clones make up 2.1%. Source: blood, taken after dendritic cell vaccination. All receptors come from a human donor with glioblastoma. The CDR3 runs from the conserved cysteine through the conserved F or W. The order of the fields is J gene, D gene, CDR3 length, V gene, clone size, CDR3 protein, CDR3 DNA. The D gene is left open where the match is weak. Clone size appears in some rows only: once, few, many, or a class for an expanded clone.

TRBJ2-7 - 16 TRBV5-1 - CASSLASAGASYEQYF TGCGCCAGCAGCTTGGCCTCTGCGGGGGCTTCCTACGAGCAGTACTTC
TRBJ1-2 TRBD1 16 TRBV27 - CASSLTGVKGARGYTF TGTGCCAGCAGTTTAACGGGGGTGAAGGGGGCTCGGGGCTACACCTTC
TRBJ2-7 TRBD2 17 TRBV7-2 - CASSLRTSGGPSYEQYF TGTGCCAGCAGCTTAAGGACTAGCGGGGGACCATCCTACGAGCAGTACTTC
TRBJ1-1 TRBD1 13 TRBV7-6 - CASSLGDRGEAFF TGTGCCAGCAGCTTAGGGGACAGGGGAGAAGCTTTCTTT
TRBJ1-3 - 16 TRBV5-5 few CASSLGGAGDRNTIYF TGTGCCAGCAGCTTGGGTGGGGCAGGGGACCGAAACACCATATATTTT
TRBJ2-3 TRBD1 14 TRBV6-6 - CASRKQGAGDTQYF TGTGCCAGCAGGAAACAGGGGGCGGGAGATACGCAGTATTTT
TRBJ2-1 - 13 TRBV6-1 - CASKTGSYNEQFF TGTGCCAGCAAAACAGGGTCCTACAATGAGCAGTTCTTC
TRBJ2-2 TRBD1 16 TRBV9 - CASSPRTGEATGELFF TGTGCCAGCAGCCCGCGGACAGGGGAGGCCACCGGGGAGCTGTTTTTT
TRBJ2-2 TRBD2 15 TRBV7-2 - CASSRTRTNTGELFF TGTGCCAGCAGCCGGACTAGGACGAACACCGGGGAGCTGTTTTTT
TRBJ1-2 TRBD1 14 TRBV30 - CAWVSQGIDYGYTF TGTGCCTGGGTCTCACAGGGGATCGACTATGGCTACACCTTC
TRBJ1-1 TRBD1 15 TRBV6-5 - CASSIDRGPSTEAFF TGTGCCAGCAGTATAGACAGGGGGCCTAGCACTGAAGCTTTCTTT
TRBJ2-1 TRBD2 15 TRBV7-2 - CASSLGLAGRARQFF TGTGCCAGCAGCTTGGGACTAGCGGGTCGGGCCCGCCAGTTCTTC
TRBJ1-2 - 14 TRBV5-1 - CASAVTSGLSGYTF TGCGCCAGCGCGGTTACGAGCGGACTAAGTGGCTACACCTTC
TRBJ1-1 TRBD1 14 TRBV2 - CASSEDRVTTEAFF TGTGCCAGCAGTGAGGACAGGGTGACCACTGAAGCTTTCTTT
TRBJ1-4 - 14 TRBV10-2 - CASTEGQNNEKLFF TGCGCCAGCACTGAGGGGCAGAATAATGAAAAACTGTTTTTT
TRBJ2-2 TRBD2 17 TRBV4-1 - CASSQTRTRRGSGELFF TGCGCCAGCAGCCAGACCCGGACTAGGAGGGGTTCCGGGGAGCTGTTTTTT
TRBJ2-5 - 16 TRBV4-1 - CASSQAPQGEGETQYF TGCGCCAGCAGCCAAGCGCCACAGGGGGAGGGAGAGACCCAGTACTTC
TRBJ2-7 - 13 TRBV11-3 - CASSRDTRYEQYF TGTGCCAGCAGCCGGGACACCCGCTACGAGCAGTACTTC
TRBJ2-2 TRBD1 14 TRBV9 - CASSSGGRVGELFF TGTGCCAGCAGTTCAGGGGGTAGGGTCGGGGAGCTGTTTTTT
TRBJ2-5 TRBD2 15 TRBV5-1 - CASSLTSGEGETQYF TGCGCCAGCAGCCTGACTAGCGGCGAGGGGGAGACCCAGTACTTC
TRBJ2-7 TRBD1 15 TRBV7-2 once CASSFRDRGIREQYF TGTGCCAGCAGCTTCCGGGACAGGGGGATAAGAGAGCAGTACTTC
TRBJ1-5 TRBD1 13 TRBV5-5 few CASSGTGNQPQHF TGTGCCAGTTCCGGGACAGGCAATCAGCCCCAGCATTTT
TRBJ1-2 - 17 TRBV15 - CATSSRPEHRPIIGYTF TGTGCCACCAGCAGTCGCCCAGAGCACAGGCCTATAATCGGCTACACCTTC
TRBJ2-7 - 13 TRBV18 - CASSPYVSYEQYF TGTGCCAGCTCACCCTACGTATCCTACGAGCAGTACTTC